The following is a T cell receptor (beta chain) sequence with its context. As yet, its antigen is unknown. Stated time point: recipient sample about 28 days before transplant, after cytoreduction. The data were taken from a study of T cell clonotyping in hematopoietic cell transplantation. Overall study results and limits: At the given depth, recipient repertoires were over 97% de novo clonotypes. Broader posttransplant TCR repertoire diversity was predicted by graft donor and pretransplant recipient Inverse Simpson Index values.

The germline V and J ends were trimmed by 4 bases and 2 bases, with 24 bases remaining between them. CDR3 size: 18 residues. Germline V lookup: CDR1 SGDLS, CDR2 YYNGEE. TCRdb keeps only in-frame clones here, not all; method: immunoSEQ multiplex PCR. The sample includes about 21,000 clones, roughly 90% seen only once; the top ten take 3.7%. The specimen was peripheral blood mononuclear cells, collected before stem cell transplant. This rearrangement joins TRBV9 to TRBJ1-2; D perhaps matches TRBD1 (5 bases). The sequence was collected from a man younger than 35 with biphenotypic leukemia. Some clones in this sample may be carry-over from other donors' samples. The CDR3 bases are TGTGCCAGCAGCCGAATTACGTCGTTACGGGGCGGAAACTATGGCTACACCTTC. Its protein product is CASSRITSLRGGNYGYTF. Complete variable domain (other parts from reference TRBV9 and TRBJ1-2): DSGVTQTPKHLITATGQRVTLRCSPRSGDLSVYWYQQSLDQGLQFLIQYYNGEERAKGNILERFSAQQFPDLHSELNLSSLELGDSALYFCASSRITSLRGGNYGYTFGSGTRLTVV.